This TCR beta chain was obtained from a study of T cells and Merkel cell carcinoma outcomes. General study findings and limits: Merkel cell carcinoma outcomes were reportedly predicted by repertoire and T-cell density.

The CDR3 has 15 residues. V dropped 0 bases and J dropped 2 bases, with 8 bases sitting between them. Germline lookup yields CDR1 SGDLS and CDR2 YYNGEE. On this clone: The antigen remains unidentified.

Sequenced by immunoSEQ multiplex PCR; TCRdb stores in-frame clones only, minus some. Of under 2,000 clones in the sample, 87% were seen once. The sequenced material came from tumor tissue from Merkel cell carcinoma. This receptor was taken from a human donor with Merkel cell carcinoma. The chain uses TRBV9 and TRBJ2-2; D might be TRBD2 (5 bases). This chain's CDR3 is CASSVEGGNTGELFF. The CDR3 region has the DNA TGTGCCAGCAGCGTAGAAGGAGGTAACACCGGGGAGCTGTTTTTT.